Listed here are 2 T cell receptor beta chains from one sample, sequenced in a study of identical twins (dated by TCRdb to the mid-2010s). Library prep was done by 5' RACE. TCRdb names Illumina HiSeq 2000 as the instrument used. Using fastp trimming at Q25 and MiXCR clonotype assembly, TCRdb reanalyzed the public sequencing data and kept in-frame beta chains. Every distinct CDR3 protein forms one entry, paired with its most common genes and DNA. Here the sample has some 1,700,000 distinct CDR3 sequences; about 31% occur a single time. Clones ranked in the top ten supply less than 0.35% of the sample. Specimen: cord blood. The origin of the receptors is a newborn girl in good health.

The chain combines TRBV5-1 with TRBJ1-5, with a tentative D call TRBD1 (6 bases). The germline gives CDR1 SGHRS, CDR2 YFSETQ. The CDR3 spans 15 residues. Trimming left V 2 bases short and J 4 bases short, with 13 bases between. The CDR3: CASSLYGGENQPQHF. In DNA form, the CDR3 reads TGCGCCAGCAGCTTATACGGGGGCGAGAATCAGCCCCAGCATTTT.

The DNA for the CDR3 is TGTGCCAGCAGCTTAGGGGTTATATGGGCGCGCCCGTTAAATGAGCAGTTCTTC. This translates into CASSLGVIWARPLNEQFF. The V gene is TRBV7-8, the J gene TRBJ2-1; D gene ambiguous. The germline CDR1 and CDR2 sequences are SGHVS and FQNEAQ. V was cut by 1 base and J by 7 bases, with 23 bases left in between. The CDR3 runs 18 residues. Using reference TRBV7-8 and TRBJ2-1 for the parts outside the CDR3, the full variable domain is GAGVSQSPRYKVAKRGQDVALRCDPISGHVSLFWYQQALGQGPEFLTYFQNEAQLDKSGLPSDRFFAERPEGSVSTLKIQRTQQEDSAVYLCASSLGVIWARPLNEQFFGPGTRLTVL.